This TCR beta chain emerged from a study of cytomegalovirus exposure and HLA in healthy donors. Study-wide background: An analysis done earlier identified almost 120 million unique TCR beta sequences from about 179 million T cells. Findings and limits, study-wide: In terms of immune exposure information, only CMV serostatus was available.

The germline V and J ends were trimmed by 0 bases and 0 bases, with 10 bases remaining between them. CDR3 size: 17 residues. The germline gives CDR1 SGHRS, CDR2 YFSETQ. A word on this clone: Its target is not known.

The PCR made use of 60 Vbeta and 13 Jbeta primers. TCRdb's copy holds only in-frame clones and misses some; the assay was immunoSEQ multiplex PCR. The table includes about 150,000 clones, roughly 72% detected once. What was sequenced was PBMCs. The receptor was derived from a young man in good health and CMV-seronegative. The chain carries TRBV5-1 and TRBJ2-6; D is possibly TRBD2 (6 bases). Here the CDR3 reads CASSLAGGVSGANVLTF. The CDR3 coding sequence is TGCGCCAGCAGCTTGGCCGGCGGGGTCTCTGGGGCCAACGTCCTGACTTTC.